The rows below give T cell receptor beta chains drawn from one sample of a study of shared clonotypes between healthy human individuals. Clones were read by immunoSEQ multiplex PCR, and TCRdb kept only the in-frame ones, dropping some. The profile shows hundreds of thousands of clones, roughly 96% of them singletons. Specimen: naive CD8+ T cells sorted from blood. These receptors all stem from a man younger than 45 in good health. CDR3s include the opening cysteine and the closing phenylalanine or tryptophan. D genes are given only for firm matches. Clone size is shown for a subset of rows, as once, few, many or a class of expanded clone.

abundance,v_gene,j_gene,d_gene,CDR3nt,CDR3aa
.,TRBV28,TRBJ1-5,.,TGTGCCAGCAGTTTGGAGGAAGGCAATCAGCCCCAGCATTTT,CASSLEEGNQPQHF
.,TRBV6-5,TRBJ2-1,TRBD1,TGTGCCAGCACCTACGGGGGACAGGGCTTCAATGAGCAGTTCTTC,CASTYGGQGFNEQFF
once,TRBV5-1,TRBJ2-2,.,TGCGCCAGCAGCTGGGATCCCACCGGGGAGCTGTTTTTT,CASSWDPTGELFF
.,TRBV2,TRBJ2-3,.,TGTGCCAGCATATCGGGACAATCAGATACGCAGTATTTT,CASISGQSDTQYF
once,TRBV19,TRBJ2-7,TRBD2,TGTGCCAGTAGTTCAGGACTAGTCGGCAAGCCCTACGAGCAGTACTTC,CASSSGLVGKPYEQYF
.,TRBV7-2,TRBJ1-1,.,TGTGCCAGCAGCTTAGTACAGGGTATCACTGAAGCTTTCTTT,CASSLVQGITEAFF
.,TRBV29-1,TRBJ1-1,TRBD1,TGCAGCGTTGAGAGGGGGACAGGGATCAACACTGAAGCTTTCTTT,CSVERGTGINTEAFF
.,TRBV7-2,TRBJ1-5,.,TGTGCCAGCAGCTTATGGGAAAACAATCAGCCCCAGCATTTT,CASSLWENNQPQHF
.,TRBV19,TRBJ1-5,.,TGTGCCGGTCAAACCTATCAGCCCCAGCATTTT,CAGQTYQPQHF
.,TRBV5-4,TRBJ2-1,.,TGTGCCAGCAGCGTCATAGGGGTAGGCTCCTACAATGAGCAGTTCTTC,CASSVIGVGSYNEQFF
.,TRBV5-4,TRBJ1-5,.,TGTGCCAGCAGCTTGGAGGAGGCCCGGACAGACGAGCGGAGCAATCAGCCCCAGCATTTT,CASSLEEARTDERSNQPQHF
once,TRBV10-3,TRBJ2-3,TRBD2,TGTGCCACGGAGGGAGCGGGAGGGCCCACAGATACGCAGTATTTT,CATEGAGGPTDTQYF
.,TRBV11-1,TRBJ1-1,.,TGTGCCAGCAGCTCGACAGGCAGGTCCACTGAAGCTTTCTTT,CASSSTGRSTEAFF
.,TRBV18,TRBJ1-4,.,TGTGCCAGCTCACCACGCGGGCAGGTCACTAATGAAAAACTGTTTTTT,CASSPRGQVTNEKLFF
.,TRBV4-1,TRBJ1-5,.,TGCGCCAGCAGCCAAGAATCGATCCACAATCAGCCCCAGCATTTT,CASSQESIHNQPQHF
.,TRBV7-9,TRBJ2-3,TRBD2,TGTGCCAGCAGCCCCCCACTTTCCTTAGCGGGAGATAGAGATACGCAGTATTTT,CASSPPLSLAGDRDTQYF
.,TRBV27,TRBJ2-1,TRBD2,TGTGCCAGCAGTTTTTGGACTAGCGGTACCTACAATGAGCAGTTCTTC,CASSFWTSGTYNEQFF
.,TRBV29-1,TRBJ2-1,.,TGCAGCGTTAGGAGAGAGGCAGTCTTGGGTGAGCAGTTCTTC,CSVRREAVLGEQFF
.,TRBV29-1,TRBJ2-2,.,TGCAGCGTCACGGCAGGGATCACCGGGGAGCTGTTTTTT,CSVTAGITGELFF
.,TRBV4-1,TRBJ2-7,.,TGCGCCAGCAGCCACGGCCCTAGTGCGGGGGAGCAGTACTTC,CASSHGPSAGEQYF
.,TRBV27,TRBJ2-7,.,TGTGCCAGCGGTGGGGGCGACGAGCAGTACTTC,CASGGGDEQYF
.,TRBV11-1,TRBJ2-2,.,TGTGCCAGCAGCTTAGGGCAGGGTAACACCGGGGAGCTGTTTTTT,CASSLGQGNTGELFF
.,TRBV29-1,TRBJ2-7,TRBD2,TGCAGCGTTAGGGCTAGCGGGAGTTGGGAGCAGTACTTC,CSVRASGSWEQYF
once,TRBV5-6,TRBJ2-3,.,TGTGCCAGCAGCTGGGGGACCGCTCCGACCACAGATACGCAGTATTTT,CASSWGTAPTTDTQYF
.,TRBV29-1,TRBJ2-4,.,TGCAGCGTTGAATTGGGGGATCACATTCAGTACTTC,CSVELGDHIQYF
once,TRBV5-1,TRBJ2-2,.,TGCGCCAGCAGCTTGTATAACACCGGGGAGCTGTTTTTT,CASSLYNTGELFF
once,TRBV7-8,TRBJ1-5,.,TGTGCCAGCAGCAATCGGGGTGGCGGCAATCAGCCCCAGCATTTT,CASSNRGGGNQPQHF
few,TRBV4-3,TRBJ2-1,.,TGCGCCAGCAGCCAATCCACCGAGAATGAGCAGTTCTTC,CASSQSTENEQFF
.,TRBV30,TRBJ1-1,.,TGTGCCTGGGGGGAAGGGGATGAAGCTTTCTTT,CAWGEGDEAFF
.,TRBV7-9,TRBJ2-7,.,TGTGCCAGCAGTCGACAGATCTACGAGCAGTACTTC,CASSRQIYEQYF
.,TRBV2,TRBJ1-5,.,TGTGCCAGCAGTACCGACAGTTATAGCAATCAGCCCCAGCATTTT,CASSTDSYSNQPQHF
.,TRBV6-1,TRBJ2-7,.,TGTGCCAGCAGTGAACTGGACGGGTTTCTCGAGCAGTACTTC,CASSELDGFLEQYF
.,TRBV2,TRBJ2-2,.,TGTGCCAGCAGTGGGGGCCACACCGGGGAGCTGTTTTTT,CASSGGHTGELFF
.,TRBV25-1,TRBJ2-6,.,TGTGCCAGCCTCAAACCGGACAGCAACCCTCTCTCGCCCAACGTCCTGACTTTC,CASLKPDSNPLSPNVLTF
.,TRBV7-9,TRBJ2-5,TRBD2,TGTGCCAGCAGCCGGGGACGACTAGCGGGAGAGACCCAGTACTTC,CASSRGRLAGETQYF
.,TRBV9,TRBJ2-1,.,TGTGCCAGCAGCGTCGATGGGGGATACTACAATGAGCAGTTCTTC,CASSVDGGYYNEQFF
.,TRBV19,TRBJ2-6,.,TGTGCCAGTAGTATTATGGGCTCTGGGGCCAACGTCCTGACTTTC,CASSIMGSGANVLTF
.,TRBV18,TRBJ2-7,.,TGTGCCAGCTCAGCCTCCGGGACCCCGCGCGAGCAGTACTTC,CASSASGTPREQYF
.,TRBV5-8,TRBJ2-1,TRBD2,TGTGCCAGCAGCTTGGGGACTAGCGGGGACAATGAGCAGTTCTTC,CASSLGTSGDNEQFF
.,TRBV29-1,TRBJ1-1,.,TGCAGCGTTGAGGGACACCAGGTAGAGGGGACTGAAGCTTTCTTT,CSVEGHQVEGTEAFF
once,TRBV27,TRBJ2-7,.,TGTGCCAGCAGTTTTTCCAGAACCTACGAGCAGTACTTC,CASSFSRTYEQYF
.,TRBV4-1,TRBJ1-3,.,TGCGCCAGCAGCGGAATTACTACTCCCTCCGGAAACACCATATATTTT,CASSGITTPSGNTIYF
.,TRBV27,TRBJ2-3,TRBD2,TGTGCCAGCAGGGCCAGCGGGGGCTCAGGTACGCAGTATTTT,CASRASGGSGTQYF
.,TRBV7-9,TRBJ2-7,TRBD1,TGTGCCAGCAGCTTAGTGGGACAGGGGCCCCAAGCCTACGAGCAGTACTTC,CASSLVGQGPQAYEQYF
.,TRBV7-8,TRBJ2-3,.,TGTGCCAGCAGCTTAGTTCTTAGCACAGATACGCAGTATTTT,CASSLVLSTDTQYF
.,TRBV7-9,TRBJ2-7,.,TGTGCCAGCACCCCTACGATCGACAGCCCAGGCTACGAGCAGTACTTC,CASTPTIDSPGYEQYF